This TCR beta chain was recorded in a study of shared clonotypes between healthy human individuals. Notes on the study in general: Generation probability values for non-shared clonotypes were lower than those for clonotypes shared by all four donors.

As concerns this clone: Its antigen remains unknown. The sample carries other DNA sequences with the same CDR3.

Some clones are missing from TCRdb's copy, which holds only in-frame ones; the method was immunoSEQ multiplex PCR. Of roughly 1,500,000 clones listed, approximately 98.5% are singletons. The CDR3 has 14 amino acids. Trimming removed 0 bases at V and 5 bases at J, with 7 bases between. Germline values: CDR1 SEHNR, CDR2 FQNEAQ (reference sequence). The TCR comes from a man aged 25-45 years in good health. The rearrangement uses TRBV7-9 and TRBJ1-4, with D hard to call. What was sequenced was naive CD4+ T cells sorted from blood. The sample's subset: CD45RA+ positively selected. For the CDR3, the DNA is TGTGCCAGCAGCTTAGCGCCTAGAAATGAAAAACTGTTTTTT. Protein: CASSLAPRNEKLFF.